This paragraph covers one T cell receptor (beta chain) sequence. The antigen is undetermined. The naive CD8 subset, CD45RO-negative cells positively selected for CCR7, excluded terminally differentiated effector memory CD45RA+ cells. Measured with immunoSEQ multiplex PCR; TCRdb has only the in-frame clones, and not every one. The table lists hundreds of thousands of clones, just over 95% of them singletons. The length of the CDR3 is 11 residues. Germline trimming cut 0 bases from V and 10 bases from J; bases unmatched to any gene: 1. Germline CDR1 and CDR2: GTSNPN and SVGIG (reference sequence). The record originates from a study of shared clonotypes between healthy human individuals. Study-wide context: Donor composition was two women and a few men, aged 18 to 49.

Study conclusions and caveats: The four-donor shared clonotypes exceeded non-shared clonotypes in generation probability, with non-shared ones scoring lower. Clonotype sharing across donors was expected to vary with sequencing depth.

What was sequenced was naive CD8+ T cells sorted from blood. The receptor was derived from a man between 25 and 39 years old in good health. This chain joins TRBV30 and TRBJ1-1, with 8 bases identical to TRBD1. CDR3 loop: CAWSVTGGAFF. The CDR3 bases are TGTGCCTGGAGTGTAACAGGGGGAGCTTTCTTT.